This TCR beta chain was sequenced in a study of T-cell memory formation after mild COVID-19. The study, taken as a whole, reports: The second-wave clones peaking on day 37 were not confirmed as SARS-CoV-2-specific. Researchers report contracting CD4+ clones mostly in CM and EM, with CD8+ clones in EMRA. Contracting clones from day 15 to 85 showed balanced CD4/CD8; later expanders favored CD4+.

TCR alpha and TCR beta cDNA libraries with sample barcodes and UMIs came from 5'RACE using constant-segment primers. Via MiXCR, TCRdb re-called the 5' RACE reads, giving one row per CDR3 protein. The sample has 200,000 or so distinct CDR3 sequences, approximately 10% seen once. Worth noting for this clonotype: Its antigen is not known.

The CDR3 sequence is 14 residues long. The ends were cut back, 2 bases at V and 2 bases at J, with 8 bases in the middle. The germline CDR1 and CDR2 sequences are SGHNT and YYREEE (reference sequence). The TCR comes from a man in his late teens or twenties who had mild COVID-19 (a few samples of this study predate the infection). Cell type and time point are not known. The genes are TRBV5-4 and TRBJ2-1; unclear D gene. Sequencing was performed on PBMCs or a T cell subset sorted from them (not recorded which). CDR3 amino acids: CASSFDLTYNEQFF. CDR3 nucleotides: TGTGCCAGCAGCTTCGACCTGACCTACAATGAGCAGTTCTTC.